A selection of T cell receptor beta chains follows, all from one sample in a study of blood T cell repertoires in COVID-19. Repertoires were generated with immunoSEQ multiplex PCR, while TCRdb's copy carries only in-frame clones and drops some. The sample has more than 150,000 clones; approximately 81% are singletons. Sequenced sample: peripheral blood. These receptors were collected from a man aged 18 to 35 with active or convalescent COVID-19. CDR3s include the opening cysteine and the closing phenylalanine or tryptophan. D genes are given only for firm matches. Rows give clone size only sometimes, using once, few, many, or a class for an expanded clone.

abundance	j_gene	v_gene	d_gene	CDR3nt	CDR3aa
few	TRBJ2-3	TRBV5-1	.	TGCGCCAGCAGCTTGGGGCCGGGAACGACAGATACGCAGTATTTT	CASSLGPGTTDTQYF
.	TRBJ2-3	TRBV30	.	TGTGCCTGGACCGAGGACTCGTTACGCACAGATACGCAGTATTTT	CAWTEDSLRTDTQYF
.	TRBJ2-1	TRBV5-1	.	TGCGCCAGCAGCCCCCGGGACTCGTTAAATGAGCAGTTCTTC	CASSPRDSLNEQFF
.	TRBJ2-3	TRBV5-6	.	TGTGCCAGCAGCTTGGGCCAGAGCACAGATACGCAGTATTTT	CASSLGQSTDTQYF
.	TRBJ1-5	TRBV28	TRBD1	TGTGCCAGCAGTCCTCCGAGCAGGGGGCAAAATAGCAATCAGCCCCAGCATTTT	CASSPPSRGQNSNQPQHF
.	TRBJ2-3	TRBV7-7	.	TGTGCCAGCAGTTCCCTCCCCCCGGGGGGCCAAGGAGATACGCAGTATTTT	CASSSLPPGGQGDTQYF
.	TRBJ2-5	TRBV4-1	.	TGCGCCAGCAGCCAAGAAGTTACGGTTACTAGGACCCAGTACTTC	CASSQEVTVTRTQYF
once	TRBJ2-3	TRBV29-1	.	TGCAGCGTTGGGGGGACTCCCACAGATACGCAGTATTTT	CSVGGTPTDTQYF
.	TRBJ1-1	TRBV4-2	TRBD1	TGTGCCAGCAGCGAAGGGACAGGGAACACTGAAGCTTTCTTT	CASSEGTGNTEAFF
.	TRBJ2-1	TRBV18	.	TGTGCCAGCTCCGGCGGCAATTACAATGAGCAGTTCTTC	CASSGGNYNEQFF
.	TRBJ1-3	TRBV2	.	TGTGCCAGCTCTAGACAGAGTGGAAACACCATATATTTT	CASSRQSGNTIYF
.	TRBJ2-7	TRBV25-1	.	TGTGCCAGCAGTTTCGGGGGTTCGTACGAGCAGTACTTC	CASSFGGSYEQYF
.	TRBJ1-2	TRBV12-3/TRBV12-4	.	TGTGCCAGCAGTTTAGTCCAGGGTTATGGCTACACCTTC	CASSLVQGYGYTF
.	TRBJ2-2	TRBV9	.	TGTGCCAGCAGCGTATATCCGGGAGTCACCGGGGAGCTGTTTTTT	CASSVYPGVTGELFF
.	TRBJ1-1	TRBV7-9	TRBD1	TGTGCCAGCAGCGCACAGGGGGCGGGCACTGAAGCTTTCTTT	CASSAQGAGTEAFF
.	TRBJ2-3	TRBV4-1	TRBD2	TGCGCCAGCAGCCAAGCCACGGGGGGGCTCACTGTTGGTACGCAGTATTTT	CASSQATGGLTVGTQYF
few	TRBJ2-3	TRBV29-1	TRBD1	TGCAGCGTTGAAGTTTTCTGGACAGGGTCAGCAGATACGCAGTATTTT	CSVEVFWTGSADTQYF
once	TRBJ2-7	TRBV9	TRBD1	TGTGCCAGCAGCGGATACAGGGGCAACGAGCAGTACTTC	CASSGYRGNEQYF
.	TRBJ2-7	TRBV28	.	TGTGCCAGCAGTTCTCCCCCGGGACAATTCTACGAGCAGTACTTC	CASSSPPGQFYEQYF
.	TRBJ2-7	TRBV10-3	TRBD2	TGTGCCATCAGTGAGTACCCACTAGCGGGGTCCTACGAGCAGTACTTC	CAISEYPLAGSYEQYF
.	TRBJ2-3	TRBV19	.	TGTGCCAGTAGGGCAGGTGATACGCAGTATTTT	CASRAGDTQYF
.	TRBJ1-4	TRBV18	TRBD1	TGTGCCAGCTCACGAGACAGGGGTAATGAAAAACTGTTTTTT	CASSRDRGNEKLFF
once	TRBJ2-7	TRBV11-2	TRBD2	TGTGCCAGCACCCGGGCGGGACTAGCGTCGACCTACGAGCAGTACTTC	CASTRAGLASTYEQYF
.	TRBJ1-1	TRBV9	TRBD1	TGTGCCAGCAGCCCACACGTACAGGGGCTCGGCACTGAAGCTTTCTTT	CASSPHVQGLGTEAFF